Following are 20 T cell receptor beta chains from one sample sequenced in a study of identical twins. TCRdb recomputed calls from the 5' RACE reads with MiXCR, one row per CDR3 protein. The table has 250,000 or so distinct CDR3 sequences, about 8% seen once; the top ten hold 3% to 3.5%. The same specimen was also included in a second study, on yellow fever vaccine responses in identical twins.

Material: CD8+ T cells sorted from blood. These receptors came from a woman between 18 and 29 years old in good health.

This clonotype occurred many times. The chain combines TRBV3-1 with TRBJ2-7; D gene uncertain. The V gene's germline CDR1 is LGHDT and CDR2 YNNKEL (reference sequence). Deletions cut 1 base from V and 6 bases from J, with 13 bases between. This CDR3 spans 14 amino acids. CDR3 residues: CASSQVSKASEQYF. The CDR3 nucleotides read TGTGCCAGCAGCCAAGTGTCGAAAGCTAGCGAGCAGTACTTC.

This clonotype was seen repeatedly, ten times or more. V usage is TRBV7-2 and J usage is TRBJ1-2; D is possibly TRBD1 (6 bases). With 1 base removed from V and 4 bases from J, the gap between germline ends came to 13 bases. This CDR3 comprises 15 residues. In germline, CDR1 is SGHTA, CDR2 FQGNSA. The DNA for the CDR3 is TGTGCCAGCAGCTTAGGCCCGACAGGAGTCTATGGCTACACCTTC. Amino acid sequence: CASSLGPTGVYGYTF.

This clonotype showed up just a few times. The V gene is TRBV28, the J gene TRBJ2-7; no definite D call. The germline V gene has CDR1 MDHEN and CDR2 SYDVKM. Between the trimmed V and J ends, which lost 2 bases and 0 bases, there was a span of 11 bases. This CDR3 is built from 15 residues. This CDR3 is CASSLVGVNSYEQYF. Here the CDR3 DNA reads TGTGCCAGCAGTTTAGTGGGCGTCAACTCCTACGAGCAGTACTTC. Full variable domain (outside the CDR3, taken from reference TRBV28 and TRBJ2-7): DVKVTQSSRYLVKRTGEKVFLECVQDMDHENMFWYRQDPGLGLRLIYFSYDVKMKEKGDIPEGYSVSREKKERFSLILESASTNQTSMYLCASSLVGVNSYEQYFGPGTRLTVT.

This chain links TRBV24-1 with TRBJ2-1; D unresolved. Germline-derived CDR1 and CDR2 are KGHDR and SFDVKD. This CDR3 has 17 residues. V shed 1 base and J shed 0 bases, with 12 bases lying between them. The CDR3 sequence: CATSDLEDVHSYNEQFF. The CDR3 coding sequence is TGTGCCACCAGTGATTTAGAGGATGTGCACTCCTACAATGAGCAGTTCTTC.

This clonotype was detected ten times or more. The chain links TRBV4-3 to TRBJ1-1; D gene ambiguous. V was pared by 0 bases and J by 4 bases, with 9 bases between. The CDR3 loop spans 14 amino acids. Germline CDR1 reads LGHNA; CDR2 reads YSLEER. For the CDR3, the DNA is TGCGCCAGCAGCCAAGATCGGGAAAGCACTGAAGCTTTCTTT. Translating gives CASSQDRESTEAFF.

This chain uses TRBV18 with TRBJ2-1, with 7 bases that match TRBD2. The ends lost 3 bases at V and 1 base at J; junction bases unmatched: 9. CDR1 and CDR2 (germline): KGHSH, LQKENI. CDR3 length: 17 residues. The CDR3 DNA follows: TGTGCCAGCTCACCGGGGGACTACGGCGGGTCCTACAATGAGCAGTTCTTC. This gives the protein CASSPGDYGGSYNEQFF.

This clonotype has more than one count but fewer than ten. The rearrangement uses TRBV27 and TRBJ1-6, with D possibly matching TRBD1 (6 bases). V lost 7 bases and J 4 bases, leaving 20 bases between the germline ends. CDR1 and CDR2 from the germline V gene are MNHEY and SMNVEV (reference sequence). The CDR3 runs 17 residues. The CDR3 DNA is TGTGCCAGCATCCAAAGGGGGGGGGATCTTTATAATTCACCCCTCCACTTT. Encoded protein: CASIQRGGDLYNSPLHF.

This clonotype was seen repeatedly, ten times or more. This sequence joins TRBV24-1 and TRBJ1-5; a weak D match, TRBD1 (6 bases). Germline CDR1 KGHDR, CDR2 SFDVKD. The CDR3 is 18 amino acids. The V gene lost 0 bases and the J gene lost 4 bases, with 18 bases spanning the gap. This chain's CDR3 is CATSDLFRGPFWNQPQHF. In nucleotides, the CDR3 is TGTGCCACCAGTGATTTGTTCAGGGGACCTTTTTGGAATCAGCCCCAGCATTTT.

This chain connects TRBV6-5 to TRBJ1-4; D may be TRBD1 (6 bases). This CDR3 spans 14 amino acids. The V gene lost 3 bases and the J gene lost 7 bases, with 12 bases spanning the gap. Germline V CDR1 and CDR2: MNHEY, SVGAGI. CDR3 nucleotide sequence: TGTGCCAGCAGTTATGGCAGGGGAAGTGAAAAACTGTTTTTT. It specifies CASSYGRGSEKLFF.

This clonotype was seen many times. The chain has TRBV20-1 and TRBJ2-1; 7 bases are a match to TRBD2. The V gene's germline CDR1 is DFQATT and CDR2 SNEGSKA (reference sequence). The CDR3 contains 15 residues. Losses at the gene ends were 0 bases for V and 7 bases for J; bases not matched to a gene: 9. The CDR3 coding sequence is TGCAGTGCTAGAGATCTGGCGGGAGCTGTTAATGAGCAGTTCTTC. It translates to CSARDLAGAVNEQFF.

This clonotype was picked up a small number of times. This chain links TRBV20-1 with TRBJ2-7; 8 nucleotides align to TRBD2. Germline V gene data show CDR1 as DFQATT and CDR2 as SNEGSKA (reference sequence). The CDR3 loop spans 16 amino acids. With V trimmed by 0 bases and J by 0 bases, 7 bases remained unmatched. This chain's CDR3 is CSARDVVAGSSYEQYF. The CDR3 bases are TGCAGTGCTAGAGATGTAGTAGCGGGGAGCTCCTACGAGCAGTACTTC.

This chain connects TRBV20-1 to TRBJ2-1; D not resolved. The V gene lost 0 bases and the J gene lost 4 bases, with 10 bases spanning the gap. Germline CDR1 and CDR2: DFQATT and SNEGSKA (reference sequence). The CDR3 is made up of 14 amino acids. CDR3 protein: CSARDSGIYNEQFF. The CDR3 coding sequence is TGCAGTGCTAGAGATTCCGGAATATACAATGAGCAGTTCTTC.

The chain uses TRBV4-1 and TRBJ2-5; 7 nucleotides match TRBD1. Germline CDR1 reads MGHRA; CDR2 reads YSYEKL. The CDR3 has 15 residues. Unmatched junction bases numbered 6, after V lost 0 bases and J lost 5 bases. The CDR3 region has the DNA TGCGCCAGCAGCCAAGATGAGGGGGCTAGGGAGACCCAGTACTTC. It yields the protein CASSQDEGARETQYF.

This clonotype has just one count. A much larger clone differs from this one at a single base, so this may be a read error. The chain joins TRBV7-9 to TRBJ2-5; 7 bases are a match to TRBD1. This CDR3 region has 14 residues. Germline loops: CDR1 SEHNR, CDR2 FQNEAQ (reference sequence). The CDR3, as DNA: TGTGCCGGCAGCCCAGAGACAGGGAAAGAGACCCAGTACTTC. It encodes CAGSPETGKETQYF.

This clonotype has just a few counts. V usage is TRBV10-3 and J usage is TRBJ1-6; tentative D call: TRBD1 (5 bases). Germline V lookup: CDR1 ENHRY, CDR2 SYGVKD. CDR3 length equals 15 residues. V was pared by 6 bases and J by 5 bases, with 14 bases between. The CDR3 loop is CAISTPGEDNSPLHF. The CDR3 DNA reads TGTGCCATCAGCACCCCGGGGGAGGATAATTCACCCCTCCACTTT.

The rearrangement links TRBV7-8 to TRBJ2-7, with no clear D. The CDR3 is 14 residues long. V dropped 5 bases and J dropped 3 bases, with 14 bases sitting between them. Germline V gives CDR1 SGHVS, CDR2 FQNEAQ. The CDR3 region has the DNA TGTGCCAGCAGCCCCCCCGGGCGTGACTACGAGCAGTACTTC. This encodes CASSPPGRDYEQYF. The complete variable domain, with remaining parts taken from reference TRBV7-8 and TRBJ2-7, reads GAGVSQSPRYKVAKRGQDVALRCDPISGHVSLFWYQQALGQGPEFLTYFQNEAQLDKSGLPSDRFFAERPEGSVSTLKIQRTQQEDSAVYLCASSPPGRDYEQYFGPGTRLTVT.

This clonotype was seen many times. This chain links TRBV7-9 with TRBJ2-5; weak D call: TRBD1 (6 bases). V was clipped by 5 bases and J by 3 bases, with 13 bases between them. This CDR3 is built from 14 residues. CDR1 is SEHNR and CDR2 is FQNEAQ in the germline V gene (reference sequence). The CDR3 is CASSPGDLEETQYF. CDR3 sequence (DNA): TGTGCCAGCAGCCCAGGGGACCTGGAAGAGACCCAGTACTTC.

The chain combines TRBV7-3 with TRBJ2-1; 10 bases agree with TRBD2. This CDR3 is built from 15 residues. The junction had 5 bases not matched to a gene; V was cut back by 5 bases and J by 4 bases. The germline V gene encodes CDR1 SGHTA and CDR2 FQGTGA. The CDR3 here is CASSISSGGYNEQFF. DNA for the CDR3: TGTGCCAGCAGCATCTCTAGCGGGGGATACAATGAGCAGTTCTTC.

This clonotype appeared many times. This chain uses TRBV9 with TRBJ2-3, with unresolved D. V shed 0 bases and J shed 3 bases, with 2 bases lying between them. The CDR3 loop spans 12 amino acids. Germline V CDR1 and CDR2: SGDLS, YYNGEE. CDR3 in amino acids: CASSVGTDTQYF. Here the CDR3 DNA reads TGTGCCAGCAGCGTAGGGACAGATACGCAGTATTTT.

The table lists this clonotype with many counts. The rearrangement joins TRBV6-2 or TRBV6-3 to TRBJ2-5, with 8 bases aligning to TRBD2. The germline V gene encodes CDR1 MNHEY and CDR2 SVGEGT. The CDR3 sequence is 15 residues long. V lost 2 bases to trimming and J lost 2 bases; unmatched junction nucleotides: 4. The CDR3 here is CASSYDTSGQETQYF. Here the CDR3 DNA reads TGTGCCAGCAGTTACGACACTAGCGGACAAGAGACCCAGTACTTC.